What follows is one T cell receptor beta chain and its context. The data originate from a study of shared T cell receptors in the human thymus. Data came from immunoSEQ multiplex PCR; TCRdb stores just in-frame clones and leaves some out. The sample has about 660,000 clones, more than 75% seen once. The CDR3 runs to 16 residues. With 5 bases clipped from V and 5 bases from J, the junction kept 10 bases outside the gene matches. CDR1 and CDR2 (germline): SGHTA, FQGNSA. The same data also contributed to another study, on human thymus T cells.

The chain uses TRBV7-2 and TRBJ2-1, with 9 bases lining up with TRBD2. The sequence derives from a boy under two years old with a congenital heart defect. The sample was thymocytes. Here the CDR3 DNA reads TGTGCCAGCAGCCGTACCGTAGCGGGAGTCCACAATGAGCAGTTCTTC. Protein: CASSRTVAGVHNEQFF.